The 5 T cell receptor beta chains below were found in one sample sequenced in a study of post-analysis software for immune sequencing data. Points from the study as a whole: Higher frequency in patients than in controls was seen for 5 or 6 TRBV segments, with TRBV5-6, TRBV5-1 and TRBV20-1 among them.

The TCR beta cDNA libraries carried unique molecular identifiers. Each CDR3 protein is one row after TCRdb ran MiXCR on the PCR reads. The data hold hundreds of thousands of distinct CDR3 sequences, with around 64% observed a single time. The antigens of these receptors remain unknown. Sequenced material: blood. The receptors shown here come from a girl aged 2 to 9 with multiple sclerosis.

This clonotype was detected a few times. J is TRBJ1-2 and V is TRBV12-3 or TRBV12-4; 9 bases agree with TRBD1. The CDR3 runs to 15 residues. Germline trimming cut 5 bases from V and 7 bases from J; bases unmatched to any gene: 11. CDR3 sequence: CASSPGTGLISGYTF. The CDR3, as DNA: TGTGCCAGCAGTCCTGGGACAGGGTTGATCTCTGGCTACACCTTC.

V gene TRBV12-3 or TRBV12-4 combines with J gene TRBJ2-3, with D possibly TRBD2 on 5 matching bases. The length of the CDR3 is 17 residues. Trimming cost V 0 bases and J 4 bases, with 17 bases left between them. The CDR3 sequence is CASSLAVSASQPDTQYF. In nucleotides, the CDR3 is TGTGCCAGCAGTTTAGCGGTTTCGGCTAGCCAGCCAGATACGCAGTATTTT.

The CDR3 loop is CASSLKRREQFF. Written as DNA, the CDR3 is TGTGCCAGCAGCTTAAAACGTAGAGAGCAGTTCTTC. The chain couples TRBV7-9 to TRBJ2-1; D is unresolved. The V gene lost 2 bases and the J gene lost 10 bases, with 9 bases spanning the gap. Germline CDR1 reads SEHNR; CDR2 reads FQNEAQ (reference sequence). The CDR3 consists of 12 residues.

This clonotype was seen a handful of times. CDR3 DNA: TGTGCCAGCAGCCGCGGGACAGGGGAAAAGACCCAGTACTTC. The encoded protein is CASSRGTGEKTQYF. The rearrangement links TRBV12-3 or TRBV12-4 to TRBJ2-5, with 10 bases identical to TRBD1. V lost 6 bases to trimming and J lost 6 bases; unmatched junction nucleotides: 7. The CDR3 is 14 residues long.

The genes are TRBV6-5 and TRBJ2-1, with 8 nucleotides matching TRBD1. The germline CDR1 and CDR2 sequences are MNHEY and SVGAGI. V lost 9 bases to trimming and J lost 7 bases; unmatched junction nucleotides: 5. The CDR3 extends over 12 amino acids. The CDR3 protein is CASGQGGNEQFF. As DNA, the CDR3 is TGTGCCAGTGGACAGGGAGGAAATGAGCAGTTCTTC.